This TCR beta chain is drawn from a study of blood T cell repertoires in COVID-19. Study background: Sites across the United States, Italy and Spain contributed samples from acute and convalescent COVID-19. The analysed material was cDNA or gDNA that came from T cells, B-cell-depleted T cells, or PBMCs.

Study processing details: Quantification of nucleated cells was approximated via reference gene primer amplification. Profiling relied on immunoSEQ multiplex PCR, and the TCRdb table lists in-frame clones only, not all of them. Clonal size and the V and J genes are those of that table, whereas D and trimming came from the DNA. The sample shows about 170,000 clones, about nine tenths of them seen only once. The Seattle site enrolled patients during active infection and followed them longitudinally. With V trimmed by 2 bases and J by 8 bases, 6 bases remained unmatched. This CDR3 is built from 13 residues. Germline values: CDR1 GTSNPN, CDR2 SVGIG (reference sequence).

Material for sequencing was peripheral blood. This chain joins TRBV30 and TRBJ1-2, with TRBD1 matching over 9 bases. The TCR originated in a man aged 18 to 29 with COVID-19, enrolled during active disease. The CDR3 DNA sequence: TGTGCCTGGAGTTCACAGGGGGCTGGGGGCTACACCTTC. Residues: CAWSSQGAGGYTF.